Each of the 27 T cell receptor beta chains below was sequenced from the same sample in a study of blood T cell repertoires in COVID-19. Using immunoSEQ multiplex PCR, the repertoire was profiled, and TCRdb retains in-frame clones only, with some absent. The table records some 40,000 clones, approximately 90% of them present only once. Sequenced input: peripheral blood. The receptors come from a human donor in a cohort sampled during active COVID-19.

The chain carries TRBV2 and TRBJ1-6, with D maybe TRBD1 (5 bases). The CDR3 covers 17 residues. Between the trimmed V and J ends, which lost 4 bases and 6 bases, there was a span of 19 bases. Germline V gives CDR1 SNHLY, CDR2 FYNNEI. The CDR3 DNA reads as TGTGCCAGCAGTGTGGCCGGGGGGGAGTTTAGTAATTCACCCCTCCACTTT. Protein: CASSVAGGEFSNSPLHF.

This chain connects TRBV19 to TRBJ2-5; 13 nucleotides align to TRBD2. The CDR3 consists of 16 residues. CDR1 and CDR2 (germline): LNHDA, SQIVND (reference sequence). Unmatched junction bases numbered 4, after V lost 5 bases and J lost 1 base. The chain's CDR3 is CASSPGTSGVQETQYF. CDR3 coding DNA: TGTGCCAGTAGTCCCGGGACTAGCGGGGTCCAAGAGACCCAGTACTTC.

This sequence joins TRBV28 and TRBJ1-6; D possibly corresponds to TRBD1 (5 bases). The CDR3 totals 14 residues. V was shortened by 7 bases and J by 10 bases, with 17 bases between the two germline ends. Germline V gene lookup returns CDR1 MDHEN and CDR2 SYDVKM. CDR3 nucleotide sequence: TGTGCCAGCACCCCTGCCGGGAGGGGATCACCCCTCCACTTT. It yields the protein CASTPAGRGSPLHF.

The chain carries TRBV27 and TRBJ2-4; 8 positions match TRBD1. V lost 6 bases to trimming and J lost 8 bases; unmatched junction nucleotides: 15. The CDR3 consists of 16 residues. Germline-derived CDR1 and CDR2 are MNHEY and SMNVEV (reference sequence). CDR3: CASSPGAGGGVDIQYF. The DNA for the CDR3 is TGTGCCAGCAGCCCCGGGGCAGGGGGCGGGGTGGACATTCAGTACTTC.

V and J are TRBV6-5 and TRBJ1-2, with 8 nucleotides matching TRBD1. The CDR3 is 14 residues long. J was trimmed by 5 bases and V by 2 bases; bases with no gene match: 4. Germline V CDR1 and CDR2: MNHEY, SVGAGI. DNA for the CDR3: TGTGCCAGCAGTTACGGCGGGACAGGATATGGCTACACCTTC. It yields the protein CASSYGGTGYGYTF.

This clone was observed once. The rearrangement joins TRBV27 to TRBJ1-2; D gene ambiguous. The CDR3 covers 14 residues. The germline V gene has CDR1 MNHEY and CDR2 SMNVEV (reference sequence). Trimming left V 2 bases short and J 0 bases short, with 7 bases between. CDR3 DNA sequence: TGTGCCAGCAGTTTAGCGTATACTAACTATGGCTACACCTTC. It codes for CASSLAYTNYGYTF.

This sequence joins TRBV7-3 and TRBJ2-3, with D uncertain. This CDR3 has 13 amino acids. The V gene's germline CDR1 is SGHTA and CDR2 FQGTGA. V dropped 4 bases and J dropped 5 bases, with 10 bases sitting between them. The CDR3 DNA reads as TGTGCCAGCAGCTACTCGACTGGAGATACGCAGTATTTT. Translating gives CASSYSTGDTQYF.

CDR3 sequence (DNA): TGTGCCAGCAGTTACTCGAAAGCCAGGGGGAACACTGAAGCTTTCTTT. This gives the protein CASSYSKARGNTEAFF. The chain is built from TRBV6-5 and TRBJ1-1; TRBD1 is a possible D gene (6 bases). CDR1 is MNHEY, CDR2 SVGAGI, per germline. Trimming took 0 bases from V and 1 from J, leaving 12 bases between them. This CDR3 comprises 16 residues.

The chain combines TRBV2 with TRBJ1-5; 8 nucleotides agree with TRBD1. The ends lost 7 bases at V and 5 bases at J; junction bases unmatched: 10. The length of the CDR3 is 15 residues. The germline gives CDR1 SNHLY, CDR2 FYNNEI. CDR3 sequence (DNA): TGTGCCAGCACCCCGCAGGACAGGGCTCATCAGCCCCAGCATTTT. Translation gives CASTPQDRAHQPQHF.

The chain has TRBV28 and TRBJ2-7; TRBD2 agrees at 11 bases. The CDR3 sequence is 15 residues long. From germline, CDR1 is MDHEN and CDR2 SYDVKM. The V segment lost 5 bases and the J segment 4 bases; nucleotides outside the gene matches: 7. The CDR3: CASSDRLAGHYEQYF. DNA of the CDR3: TGTGCCAGCAGTGATAGACTAGCGGGGCATTACGAGCAGTACTTC. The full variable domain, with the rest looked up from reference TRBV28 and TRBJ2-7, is DVKVTQSSRYLVKRTGEKVFLECVQDMDHENMFWYRQDPGLGLRLIYFSYDVKMKEKGDIPEGYSVSREKKERFSLILESASTNQTSMYLCASSDRLAGHYEQYFGPGTRLTVT.

In DNA form, the CDR3 reads TGTGCCAGTAGTTCTCACCCGGGGGGCTGGACTGAAGCTTTCTTT. Protein sequence: CASSSHPGGWTEAFF. The chain uses TRBV19 and TRBJ1-1; the D gene is possibly TRBD1 (6 bases). Germline CDR1 and CDR2: LNHDA and SQIVND (reference sequence). The CDR3 is 15 residues long. V dropped 5 bases and J dropped 5 bases, with 18 bases sitting between them. Full variable domain (remainder filled in from reference TRBV19 and TRBJ1-1): DGGITQSPKYLFRKEGQNVTLSCEQNLNHDAMYWYRQDPGQGLRLIYYSQIVNDFQKGDIAEGYSVSREKKESFPLTVTSAQKNPTAFYLCASSSHPGGWTEAFFGQGTRLTVV.

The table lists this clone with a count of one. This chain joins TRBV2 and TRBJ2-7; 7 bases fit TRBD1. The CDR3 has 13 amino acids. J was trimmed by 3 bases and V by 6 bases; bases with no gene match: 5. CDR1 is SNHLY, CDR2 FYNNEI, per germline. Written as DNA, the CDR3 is TGTGCCAGCAGCCTTCGACAGGGCTACGAGCAGTACTTC. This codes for CASSLRQGYEQYF.

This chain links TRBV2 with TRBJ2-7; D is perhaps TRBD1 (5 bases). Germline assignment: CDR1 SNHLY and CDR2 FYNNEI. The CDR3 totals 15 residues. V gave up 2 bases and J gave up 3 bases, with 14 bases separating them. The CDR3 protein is CASSEMGPEIYEQYF. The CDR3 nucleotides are TGTGCCAGCAGTGAAATGGGGCCTGAAATCTACGAGCAGTACTTC.

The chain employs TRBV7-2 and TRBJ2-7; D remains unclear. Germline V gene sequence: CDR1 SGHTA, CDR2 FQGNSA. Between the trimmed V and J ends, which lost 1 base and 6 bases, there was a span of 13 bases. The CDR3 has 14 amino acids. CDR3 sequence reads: CASSLDAAPREQYF. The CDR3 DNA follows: TGTGCCAGCAGCTTAGACGCGGCCCCGCGCGAGCAGTACTTC.

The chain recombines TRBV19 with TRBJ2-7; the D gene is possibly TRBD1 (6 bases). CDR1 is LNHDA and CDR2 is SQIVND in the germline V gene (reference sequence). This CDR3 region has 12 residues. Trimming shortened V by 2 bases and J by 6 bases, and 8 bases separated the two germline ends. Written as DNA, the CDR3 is TGTGCCAGTAGTATAAAAGGGGGCGAGCAGTACTTC. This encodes CASSIKGGEQYF.

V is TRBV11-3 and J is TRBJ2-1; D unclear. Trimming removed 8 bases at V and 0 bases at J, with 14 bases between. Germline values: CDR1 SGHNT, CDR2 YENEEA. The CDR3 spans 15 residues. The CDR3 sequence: CASQLTPSSYNEQFF. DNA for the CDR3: TGTGCCAGCCAACTAACACCGAGCTCCTACAATGAGCAGTTCTTC.

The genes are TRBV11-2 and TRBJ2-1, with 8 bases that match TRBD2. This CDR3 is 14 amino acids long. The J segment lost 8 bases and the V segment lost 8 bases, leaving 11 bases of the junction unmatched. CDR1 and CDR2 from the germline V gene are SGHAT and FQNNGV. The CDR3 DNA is TGTGCCAGCCTCGGGCGGGAGGAGCGCGATGAGCAGTTCTTC. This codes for CASLGREERDEQFF.

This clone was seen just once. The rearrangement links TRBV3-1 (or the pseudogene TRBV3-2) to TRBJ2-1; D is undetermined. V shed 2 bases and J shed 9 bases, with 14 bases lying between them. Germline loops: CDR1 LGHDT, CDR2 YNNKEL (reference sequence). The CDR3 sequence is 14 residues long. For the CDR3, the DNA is TGTGCCAGCAGCCAACTTGGTCATGCAGGTGAGCAGTTCTTC. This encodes CASSQLGHAGEQFF.

The CDR3 reads CASSFIGGRRNTEAFF. Written as DNA, the CDR3 is TGTGCCAGCAGTTTTATTGGGGGCAGAAGGAACACTGAAGCTTTCTTT. The chain couples TRBV28 to TRBJ1-1, with D possibly being TRBD1 (6 bases). There are 16 residues in the CDR3. The V gene lost 3 bases and the J gene lost 1 base, with 15 bases spanning the gap. Germline assignment: CDR1 MDHEN and CDR2 SYDVKM.

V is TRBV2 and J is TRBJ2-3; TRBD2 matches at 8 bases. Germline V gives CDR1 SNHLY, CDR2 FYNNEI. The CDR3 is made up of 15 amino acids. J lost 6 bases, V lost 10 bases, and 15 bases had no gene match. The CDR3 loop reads CATPRQAGVGDTQYF. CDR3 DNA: TGTGCCACCCCTAGACAAGCGGGAGTGGGGGATACGCAGTATTTT.

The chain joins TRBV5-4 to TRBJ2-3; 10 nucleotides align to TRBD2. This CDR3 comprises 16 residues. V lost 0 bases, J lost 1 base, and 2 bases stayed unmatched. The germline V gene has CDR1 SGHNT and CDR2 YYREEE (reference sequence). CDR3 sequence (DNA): TGTGCCAGCAGCTTGGGGCTAGCGGGAGGCACAGATACGCAGTATTTT. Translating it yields CASSLGLAGGTDTQYF.

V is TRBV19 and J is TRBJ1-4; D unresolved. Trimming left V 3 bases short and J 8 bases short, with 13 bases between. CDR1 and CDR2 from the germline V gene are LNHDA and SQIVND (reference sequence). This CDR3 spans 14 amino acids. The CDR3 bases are TGTGCCAGTAGTATGCACGGGGATGGGGAAAAACTGTTTTTT. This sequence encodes CASSMHGDGEKLFF.

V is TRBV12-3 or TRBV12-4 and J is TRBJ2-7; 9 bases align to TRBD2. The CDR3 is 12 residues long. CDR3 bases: TGTGCCAGCAGCCCGGGACTAGCCGATCTGCAGGTC. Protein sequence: CASSPGLADLQV.

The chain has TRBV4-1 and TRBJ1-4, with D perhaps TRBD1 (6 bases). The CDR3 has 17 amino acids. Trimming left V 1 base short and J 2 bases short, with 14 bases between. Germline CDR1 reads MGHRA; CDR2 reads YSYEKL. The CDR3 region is CASSQVIRGATNEKLFF. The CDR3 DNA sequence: TGCGCCAGCAGCCAAGTAATTCGGGGGGCTACTAATGAAAAACTGTTTTTT.

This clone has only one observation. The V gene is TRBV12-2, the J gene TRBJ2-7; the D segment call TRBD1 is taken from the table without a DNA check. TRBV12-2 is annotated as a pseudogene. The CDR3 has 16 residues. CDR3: CASRSRRQARDYEQYF. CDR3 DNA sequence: TGTGCAAGTCGCTCCAGAAGGCAGGCCAGGGACTACGAGCAGTACTTC.

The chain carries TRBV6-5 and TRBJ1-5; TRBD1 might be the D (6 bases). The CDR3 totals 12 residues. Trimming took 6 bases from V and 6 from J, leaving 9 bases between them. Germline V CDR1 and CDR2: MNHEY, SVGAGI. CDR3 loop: CASRTGGQPQHF. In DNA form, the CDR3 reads TGTGCCAGCAGGACAGGAGGTCAGCCCCAGCATTTT.

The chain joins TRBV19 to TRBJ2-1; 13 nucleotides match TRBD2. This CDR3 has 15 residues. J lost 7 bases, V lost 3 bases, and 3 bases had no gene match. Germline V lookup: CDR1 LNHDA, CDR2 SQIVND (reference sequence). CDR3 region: CASSMGLAGLNEQFF. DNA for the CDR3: TGTGCCAGTAGTATGGGACTAGCGGGATTAAATGAGCAGTTCTTC.